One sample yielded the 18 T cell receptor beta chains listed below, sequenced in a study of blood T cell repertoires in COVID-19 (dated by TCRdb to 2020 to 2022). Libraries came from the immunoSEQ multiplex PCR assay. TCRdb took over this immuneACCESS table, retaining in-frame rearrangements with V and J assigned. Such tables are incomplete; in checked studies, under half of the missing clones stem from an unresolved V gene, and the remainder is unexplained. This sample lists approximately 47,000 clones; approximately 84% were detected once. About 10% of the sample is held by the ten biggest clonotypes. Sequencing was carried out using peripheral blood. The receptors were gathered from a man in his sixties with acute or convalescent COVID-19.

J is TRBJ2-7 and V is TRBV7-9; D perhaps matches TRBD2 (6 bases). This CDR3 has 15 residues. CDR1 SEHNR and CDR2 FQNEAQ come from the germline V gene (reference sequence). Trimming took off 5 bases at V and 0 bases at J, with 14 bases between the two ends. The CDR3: CASSEEGLSSYEQYF. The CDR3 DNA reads TGTGCCAGCAGCGAGGAGGGACTGAGCTCCTACGAGCAGTACTTC.

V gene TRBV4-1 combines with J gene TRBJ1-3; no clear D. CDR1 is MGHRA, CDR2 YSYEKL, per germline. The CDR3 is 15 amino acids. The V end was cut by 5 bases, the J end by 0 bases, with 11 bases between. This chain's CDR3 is CASSFTPISGNTIYF. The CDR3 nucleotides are TGCGCCAGCAGCTTCACACCAATCTCTGGAAACACCATATATTTT.

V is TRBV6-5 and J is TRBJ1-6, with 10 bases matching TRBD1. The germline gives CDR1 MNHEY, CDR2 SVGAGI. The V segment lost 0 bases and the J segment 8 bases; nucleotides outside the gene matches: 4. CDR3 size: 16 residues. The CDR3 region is CASSYSTTGGDSPLHF. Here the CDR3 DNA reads TGTGCCAGCAGTTACTCCACGACAGGGGGCGATTCACCCCTCCACTTT.

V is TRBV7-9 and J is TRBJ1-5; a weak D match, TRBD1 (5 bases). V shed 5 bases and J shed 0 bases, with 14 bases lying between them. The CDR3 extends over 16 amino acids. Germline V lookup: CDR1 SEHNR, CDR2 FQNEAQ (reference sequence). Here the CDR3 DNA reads TGTGCCAGCAGCCTTAGTGTTGGGGCTAGCAATCAGCCCCAGCATTTT. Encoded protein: CASSLSVGASNQPQHF. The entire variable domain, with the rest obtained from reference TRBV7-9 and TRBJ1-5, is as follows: DTGVSQNPRHKITKRGQNVTFRCDPISEHNRLYWYRQTLGQGPEFLTYFQNEAQLEKSRLLSDRFSAERPKGSFSTLEIQRTEQGDSAMYLCASSLSVGASNQPQHFGDGTRLSIL.

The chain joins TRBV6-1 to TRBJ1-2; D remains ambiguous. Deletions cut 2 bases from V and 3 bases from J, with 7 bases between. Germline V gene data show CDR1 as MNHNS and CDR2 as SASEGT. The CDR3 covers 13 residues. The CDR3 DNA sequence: TGTGCCAGCAGTGAAAATGCGGACTATGGCTACACCTTC. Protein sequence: CASSENADYGYTF.

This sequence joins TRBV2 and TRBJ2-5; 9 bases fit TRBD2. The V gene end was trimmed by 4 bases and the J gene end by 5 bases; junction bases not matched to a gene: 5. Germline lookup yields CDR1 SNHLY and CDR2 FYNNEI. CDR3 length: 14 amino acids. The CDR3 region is CASSAGLAPETQYF. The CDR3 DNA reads TGTGCCAGCAGTGCGGGACTAGCTCCGGAGACCCAGTACTTC.

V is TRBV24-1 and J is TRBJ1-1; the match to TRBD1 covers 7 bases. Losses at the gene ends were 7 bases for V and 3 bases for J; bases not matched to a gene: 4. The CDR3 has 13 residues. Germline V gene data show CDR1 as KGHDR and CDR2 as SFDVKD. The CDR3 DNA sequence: TGTGCCACCAGGACAGGGATGGACACTGAAGCTTTCTTT. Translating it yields CATRTGMDTEAFF.

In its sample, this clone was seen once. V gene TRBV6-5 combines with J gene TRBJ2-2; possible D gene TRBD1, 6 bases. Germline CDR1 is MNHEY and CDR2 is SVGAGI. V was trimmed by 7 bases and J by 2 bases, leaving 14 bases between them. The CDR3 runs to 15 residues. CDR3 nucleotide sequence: TGTGCCAGCAACCCGACAGGCCCCAACACCGGGGAGCTGTTTTTT. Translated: CASNPTGPNTGELFF.

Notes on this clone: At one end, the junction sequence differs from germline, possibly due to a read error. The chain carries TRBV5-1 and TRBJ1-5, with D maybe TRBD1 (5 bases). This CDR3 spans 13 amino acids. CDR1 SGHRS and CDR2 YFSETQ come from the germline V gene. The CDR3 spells CASSLGGEQPQHF. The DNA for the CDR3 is TGCGCCAGCAGTTTGGGGGGAGAGCAGCCCCAGCATTTT.

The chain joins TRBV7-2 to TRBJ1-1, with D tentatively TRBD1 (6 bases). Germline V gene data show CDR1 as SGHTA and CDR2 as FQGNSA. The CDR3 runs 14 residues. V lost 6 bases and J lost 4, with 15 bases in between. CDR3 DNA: TGTGCCAGCAGTCCACCGGGACATATCACTGAAGCTTTCTTT. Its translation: CASSPPGHITEAFF.

CDR3 DNA sequence: TGTGCCAGCAGCTCCAGTTCCTTTAGCGGAAAGAACACCGGGGAGCTGTTTTTT. It specifies CASSSSSFSGKNTGELFF. V gene TRBV11-3 combines with J gene TRBJ2-2; perhaps TRBD2 as D (6 bases). This CDR3 has 18 amino acids. The germline CDR1 and CDR2 sequences are SGHNT and YENEEA. Trimming removed 4 bases from V and 1 base from J, with 19 bases in between.

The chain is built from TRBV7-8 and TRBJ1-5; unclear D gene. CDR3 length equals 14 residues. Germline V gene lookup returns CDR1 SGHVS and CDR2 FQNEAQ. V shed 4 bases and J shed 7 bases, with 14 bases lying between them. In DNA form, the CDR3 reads TGTGCCAGCAGCTGGGAGGATGCTGGGCAGCCCCAGCATTTT. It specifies CASSWEDAGQPQHF.

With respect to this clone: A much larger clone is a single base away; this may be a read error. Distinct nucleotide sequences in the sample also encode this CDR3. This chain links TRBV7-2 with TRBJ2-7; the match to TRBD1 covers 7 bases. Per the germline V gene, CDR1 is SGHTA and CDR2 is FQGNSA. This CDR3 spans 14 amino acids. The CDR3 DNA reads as TGTGCCAGCAGCCTAGACAGGGTCGTCTACGAGCAATACTTC. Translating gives CASSLDRVVYEQYF.

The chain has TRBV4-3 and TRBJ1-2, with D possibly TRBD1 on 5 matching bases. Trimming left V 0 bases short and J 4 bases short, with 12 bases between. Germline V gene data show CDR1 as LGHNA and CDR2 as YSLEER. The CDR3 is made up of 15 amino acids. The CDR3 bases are TGCGCCAGCAGCCAAGATGACAGCATACGCTATGGCTACACCTTC. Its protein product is CASSQDDSIRYGYTF.

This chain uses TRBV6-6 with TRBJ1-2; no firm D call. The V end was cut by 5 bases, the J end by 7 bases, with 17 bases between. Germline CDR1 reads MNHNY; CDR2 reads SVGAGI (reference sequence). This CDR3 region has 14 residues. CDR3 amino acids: CASSPWEGEGGYTF. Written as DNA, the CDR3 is TGTGCCAGCAGTCCCTGGGAGGGCGAGGGTGGCTACACCTTC.

The CDR3 protein is CASSQGASNSPLHF. The CDR3 DNA follows: TGTGCCAGCAGCCAAGGGGCATCGAATTCACCCCTCCACTTT. The V and J genes are TRBV3-1 (or the pseudogene TRBV3-2) and TRBJ1-6; D is uncertain. Per germline, CDR1 LGHDT and CDR2 YNNKEL (reference sequence). This CDR3 comprises 14 residues. The ends were cut back, 1 base at V and 7 bases at J, with 8 bases in the middle.

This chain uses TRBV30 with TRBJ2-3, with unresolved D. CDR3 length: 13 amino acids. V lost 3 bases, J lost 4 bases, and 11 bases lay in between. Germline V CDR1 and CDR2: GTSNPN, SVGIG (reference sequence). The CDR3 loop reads CAWSPLSADTQYF. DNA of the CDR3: TGTGCCTGGAGCCCTCTATCCGCAGATACGCAGTATTTT.

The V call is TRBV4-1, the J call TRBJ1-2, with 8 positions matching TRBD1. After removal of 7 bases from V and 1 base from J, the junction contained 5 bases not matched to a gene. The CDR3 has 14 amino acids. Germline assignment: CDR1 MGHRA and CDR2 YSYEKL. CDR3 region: CASNPDRDNYGYTF. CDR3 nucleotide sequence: TGCGCCAGCAACCCGGACAGGGATAACTATGGCTACACCTTC.